This T cell receptor beta chain was recorded in a study of blood T cell repertoires in COVID-19. Source study methods: Using reference gene primer amplification, nucleated cell counts were estimated. Assay: immunoSEQ multiplex PCR; the TCRdb copy retains only in-frame clones and omits some. The D gene and trimming were derived from the DNA, and the V and J assignments and clone size from that table. Of some 190,000 clones listed, roughly 82% were seen once; the top ten hold approximately 7.8%. The CDR3 has 16 residues. The germline V gene has CDR1 MNHEY and CDR2 SMNVEV (reference sequence). V shed 4 bases and J shed 0 bases, with 12 bases lying between them.

This clonotype originated in a woman aged 55-70 years with COVID-19, enrolled during active disease. The material sequenced was peripheral blood. This chain uses TRBV27 with TRBJ1-4; D is perhaps TRBD1 (5 bases). The CDR3 sequence: CASSSPGGTTNEKLFF. For the CDR3, the DNA is TGTGCCAGCAGTTCCCCCGGGGGGACAACTAATGAAAAACTGTTTTTT.